The present entry profiles one T cell receptor (beta chain) with its context. The antigen is not known. This sample stems from a study of T-cell memory formation after mild COVID-19. Study results and caveats: Day 15 to 85 contractors were CD4/CD8 balanced; later expanders leaned CD4+. Unconfirmed was the SARS-CoV-2 specificity of second-wave clones that peaked on day 37.

5'RACE primed from the constant segment yielded TCR alpha and TCR beta cDNA libraries bearing sample barcodes and UMIs. TCRdb independently ran MiXCR on the 5' RACE reads; one entry per CDR3 protein. Of 350,000 to 450,000 distinct CDR3 sequences listed, 20% are singletons. The V end lost 8 bases, the J end lost 8 bases, and 15 bases lay between the germline ends. The germline V gene encodes CDR1 MNHEY and CDR2 SMNVEV (reference sequence). The CDR3 has 12 amino acids. The receptor was isolated from an adult woman who had mild COVID-19 (a few samples of this study predate the infection). Cell type and time point are not known. The chain combines TRBV27 with TRBJ1-2; weak D call: TRBD1 (5 bases). The sample consisted of PBMCs or a T cell subset sorted from them (not recorded which). The CDR3 sequence is CASLGHRGGYTF. CDR3 coding DNA: TGTGCCAGCTTGGGGCACCGCGGGGGCTACACCTTC.